Following are 2 T cell receptor beta chains from one sample sequenced in a study of T cell changes during pregnancy in multiple sclerosis (dated by TCRdb to the late 2010s). The library was generated by the immunoSEQ multiplex PCR assay. Sourced from immuneACCESS, this table was stored by TCRdb with only in-frame sequences that have V and J called. A share of the clones is absent; for the studies checked, an unresolved V gene accounts for under half, and the remainder has no known explanation. The sample has some 60,000 clones on record, roughly nine tenths of them singletons. The ten largest make up about 0.41% of the sample. The specimen was CD4+ T cells from peripheral blood mononuclear cells, collected in the third trimester of pregnancy. The receptors here all came from a female donor with multiple sclerosis, enrolled in a pregnancy study.

This clone was observed a few times. V is TRBV7-2 and J is TRBJ1-5, with 11 bases identical to TRBD1. CDR3 length: 15 amino acids. V trimming: 5 bases; J trimming: 9 bases; junction bases outside the gene matches: 9. Germline V gene lookup returns CDR1 SGHTA and CDR2 FQGNSA. The CDR3 nucleotides read TGTGCCAGCAGCAAAGGACAGGGGGCCCAGTGGCCCCAGCATTTT. Its protein is CASSKGQGAQWPQHF.

The V and J genes are TRBV19 and TRBJ1-1; no firm D call. The CDR3 runs to 16 residues. In germline, CDR1 is LNHDA, CDR2 SQIVND (reference sequence). The V gene lost 6 bases and the J gene lost 5 bases, with 22 bases spanning the gap. The CDR3 sequence is CASSPYGQVDRTEAFF. CDR3 coding DNA: TGTGCCAGTAGCCCATATGGGCAGGTAGATAGGACTGAAGCTTTCTTT.